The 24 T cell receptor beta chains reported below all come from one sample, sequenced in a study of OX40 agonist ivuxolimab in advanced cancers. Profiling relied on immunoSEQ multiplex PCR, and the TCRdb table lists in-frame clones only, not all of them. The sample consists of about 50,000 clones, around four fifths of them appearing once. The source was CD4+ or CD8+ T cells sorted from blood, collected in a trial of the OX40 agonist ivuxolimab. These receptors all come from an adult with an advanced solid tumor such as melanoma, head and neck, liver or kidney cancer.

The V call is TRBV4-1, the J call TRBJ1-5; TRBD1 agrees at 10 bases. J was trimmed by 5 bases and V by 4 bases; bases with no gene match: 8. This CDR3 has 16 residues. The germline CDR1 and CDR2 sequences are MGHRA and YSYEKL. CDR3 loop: CASSPGQGGKYQPQHF. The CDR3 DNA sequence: TGCGCCAGCAGCCCCGGACAGGGGGGGAAGTATCAGCCCCAGCATTTT.

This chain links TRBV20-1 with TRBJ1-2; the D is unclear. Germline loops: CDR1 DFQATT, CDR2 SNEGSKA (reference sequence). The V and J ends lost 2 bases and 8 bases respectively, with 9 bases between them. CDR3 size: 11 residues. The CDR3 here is CSARPGYGYTF. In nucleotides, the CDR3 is TGCAGTGCTAGACCAGGCTACGGCTACACCTTC.

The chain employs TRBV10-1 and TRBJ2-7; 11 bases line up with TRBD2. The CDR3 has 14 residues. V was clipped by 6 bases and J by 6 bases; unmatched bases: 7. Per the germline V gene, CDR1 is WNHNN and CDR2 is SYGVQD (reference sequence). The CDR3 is CASRHGTSGPEQYF. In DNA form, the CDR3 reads TGCGCCAGCAGGCACGGGACTAGCGGACCCGAGCAGTACTTC.

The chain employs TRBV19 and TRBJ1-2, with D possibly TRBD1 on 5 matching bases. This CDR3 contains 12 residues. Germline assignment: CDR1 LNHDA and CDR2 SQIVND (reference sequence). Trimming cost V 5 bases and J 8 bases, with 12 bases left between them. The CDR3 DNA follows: TGTGCCAGTAGTCGCAGGGCGGGGGGCTACACCTTC. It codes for CASSRRAGGYTF.

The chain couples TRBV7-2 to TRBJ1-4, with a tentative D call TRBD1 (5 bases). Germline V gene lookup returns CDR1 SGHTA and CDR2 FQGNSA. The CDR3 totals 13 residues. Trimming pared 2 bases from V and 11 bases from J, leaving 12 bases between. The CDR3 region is CASSLSQGYKLFF. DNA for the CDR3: TGTGCCAGCAGCTTATCTCAGGGATACAAACTGTTTTTT.

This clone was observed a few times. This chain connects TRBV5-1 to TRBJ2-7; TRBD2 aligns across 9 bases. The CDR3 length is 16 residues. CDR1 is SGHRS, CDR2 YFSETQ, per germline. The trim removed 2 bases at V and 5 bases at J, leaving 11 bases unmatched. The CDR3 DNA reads TGCGCCAGCAGCTTTGGCGGGAGGGCCGGGGTAAACGAGCAGTACTTC. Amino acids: CASSFGGRAGVNEQYF.

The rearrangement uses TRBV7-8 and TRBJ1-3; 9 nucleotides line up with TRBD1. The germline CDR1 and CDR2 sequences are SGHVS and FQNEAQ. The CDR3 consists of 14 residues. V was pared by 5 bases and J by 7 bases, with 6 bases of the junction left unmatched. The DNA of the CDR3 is TGTGCCAGCAGCGAAAACAGGGGGCGGAACACCATATATTTT. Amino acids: CASSENRGRNTIYF. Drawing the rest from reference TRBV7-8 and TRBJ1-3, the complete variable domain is GAGVSQSPRYKVAKRGQDVALRCDPISGHVSLFWYQQALGQGPEFLTYFQNEAQLDKSGLPSDRFFAERPEGSVSTLKIQRTQQEDSAVYLCASSENRGRNTIYFGEGSWLTVV.

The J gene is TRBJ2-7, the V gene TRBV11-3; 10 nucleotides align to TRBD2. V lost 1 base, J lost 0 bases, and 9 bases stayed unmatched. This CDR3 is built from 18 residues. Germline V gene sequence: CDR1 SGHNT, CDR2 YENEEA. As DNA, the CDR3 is TGTGCCAGCAGCTTAGTGGTTAGCGGGAGGTCGAGCTCCTACGAGCAGTACTTC. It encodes CASSLVVSGRSSSYEQYF.

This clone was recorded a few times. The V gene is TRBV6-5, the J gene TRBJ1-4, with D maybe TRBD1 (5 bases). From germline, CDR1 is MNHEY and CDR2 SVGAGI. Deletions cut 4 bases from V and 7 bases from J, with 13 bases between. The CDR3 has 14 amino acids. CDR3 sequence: CASSSGSRGEKLFF. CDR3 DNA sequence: TGTGCCAGCAGTTCTGGTAGTAGGGGTGAAAAACTGTTTTTT.

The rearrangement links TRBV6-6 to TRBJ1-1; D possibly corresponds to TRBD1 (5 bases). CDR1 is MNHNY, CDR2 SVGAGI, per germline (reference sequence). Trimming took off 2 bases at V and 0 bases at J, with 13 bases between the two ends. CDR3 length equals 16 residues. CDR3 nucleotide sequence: TGTGCCAGCAGTTACCGGAGTCGGGGGTTGAACACTGAAGCTTTCTTT. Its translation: CASSYRSRGLNTEAFF.

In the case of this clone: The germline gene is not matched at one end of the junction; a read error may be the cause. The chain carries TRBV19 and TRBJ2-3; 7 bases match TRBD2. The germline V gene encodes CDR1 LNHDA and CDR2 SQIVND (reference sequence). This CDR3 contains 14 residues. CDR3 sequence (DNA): TGTGCCAGTACCGGGGGAGGGCCGACAGATCCGCAGTATTTT. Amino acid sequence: CASTGGGPTDPQYF. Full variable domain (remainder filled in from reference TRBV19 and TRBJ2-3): DGGITQSPKYLFRKEGQNVTLSCEQNLNHDAMYWYRQDPGQGLRLIYYSQIVNDFQKGDIAEGYSVSREKKESFPLTVTSAQKNPTAFYLCASTGGGPTDPQYFGPGTRLTVL.

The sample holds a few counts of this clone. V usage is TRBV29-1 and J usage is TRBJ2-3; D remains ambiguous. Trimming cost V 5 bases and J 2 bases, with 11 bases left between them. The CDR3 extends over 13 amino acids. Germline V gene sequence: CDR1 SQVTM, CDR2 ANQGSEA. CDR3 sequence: CSVQVRFTDTQYF. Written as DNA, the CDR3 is TGCAGCGTTCAGGTTCGTTTCACAGATACGCAGTATTTT.

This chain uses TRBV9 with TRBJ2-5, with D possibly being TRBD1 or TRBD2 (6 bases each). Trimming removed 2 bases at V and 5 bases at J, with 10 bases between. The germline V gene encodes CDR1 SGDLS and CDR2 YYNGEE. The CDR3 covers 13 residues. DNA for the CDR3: TGTGCCAGCAGCGTGGGGGGCGGGGAGACCCAGTACTTC. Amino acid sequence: CASSVGGGETQYF.

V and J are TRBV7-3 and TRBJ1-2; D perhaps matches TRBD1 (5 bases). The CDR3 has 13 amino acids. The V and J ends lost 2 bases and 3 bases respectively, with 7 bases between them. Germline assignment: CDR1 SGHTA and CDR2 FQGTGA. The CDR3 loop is CASSLGGDYGYTF. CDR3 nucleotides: TGTGCCAGCAGCTTAGGGGGAGACTATGGCTACACCTTC.

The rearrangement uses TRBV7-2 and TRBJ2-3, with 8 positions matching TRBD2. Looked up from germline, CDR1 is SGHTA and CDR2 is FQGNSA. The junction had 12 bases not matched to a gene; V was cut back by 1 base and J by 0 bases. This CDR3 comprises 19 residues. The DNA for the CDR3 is TGTGCCAGCAGCTTAGGCGTATTTGGACTAGCAGATAGCACAGATACGCAGTATTTT. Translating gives CASSLGVFGLADSTDTQYF.

CDR3 sequence: CASQDSRNQPQHF. The CDR3 region has the DNA TGTGCCAGCCAGGACAGCCGCAATCAGCCCCAGCATTTT. This sequence joins TRBV18 and TRBJ1-5, with D possibly matching TRBD1 (6 bases). The CDR3 sequence is 13 residues long. With 8 bases removed from V and 2 bases from J, the gap between germline ends came to 10 bases. Per germline, CDR1 KGHSH and CDR2 LQKENI.

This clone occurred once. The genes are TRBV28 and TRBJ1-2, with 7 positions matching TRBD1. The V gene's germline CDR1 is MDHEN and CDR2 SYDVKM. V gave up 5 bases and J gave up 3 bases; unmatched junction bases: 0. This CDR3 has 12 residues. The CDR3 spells CASSGTDYGYTF. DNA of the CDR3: TGTGCCAGCAGTGGGACAGACTATGGCTACACCTTC.

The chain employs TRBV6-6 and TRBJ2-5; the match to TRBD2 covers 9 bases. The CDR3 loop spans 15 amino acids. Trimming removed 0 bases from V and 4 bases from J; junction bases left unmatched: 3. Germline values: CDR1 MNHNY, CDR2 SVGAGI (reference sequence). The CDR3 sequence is CASSYSREGRETQYF. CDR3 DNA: TGTGCCAGCAGTTACTCGCGGGAGGGCCGAGAGACCCAGTACTTC.

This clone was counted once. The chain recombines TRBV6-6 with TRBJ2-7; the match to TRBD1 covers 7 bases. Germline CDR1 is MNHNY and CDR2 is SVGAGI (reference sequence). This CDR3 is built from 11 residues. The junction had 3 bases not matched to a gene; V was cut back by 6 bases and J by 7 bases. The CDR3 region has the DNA TGTGCCAGCAGGATGACAGGGGAGCAGTACTTC. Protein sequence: CASRMTGEQYF.

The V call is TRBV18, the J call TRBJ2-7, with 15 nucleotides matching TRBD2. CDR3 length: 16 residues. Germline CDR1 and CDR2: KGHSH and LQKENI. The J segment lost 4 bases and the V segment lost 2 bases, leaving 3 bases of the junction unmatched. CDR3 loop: CASSPSGLAGGYEQYF. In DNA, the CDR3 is TGTGCCAGCTCACCATCGGGACTAGCGGGAGGATACGAGCAGTACTTC.

This chain's CDR3 is CASSYGQGADTQYF. The CDR3 DNA sequence: TGTGCCAGCAGTTACGGGCAGGGCGCAGATACGCAGTATTTT. The chain carries TRBV6-6 and TRBJ2-3; D possibly corresponds to TRBD1 (5 bases). V was trimmed by 2 bases and J by 4 bases, leaving 10 bases between them. This CDR3 is 14 amino acids long. The germline CDR1 and CDR2 sequences are MNHNY and SVGAGI (reference sequence).

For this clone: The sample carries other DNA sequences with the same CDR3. In DNA form, the CDR3 reads TGTGCCAGCAGCTTAGGACAGCGGGAGACCCAGTACTTC. It yields the protein CASSLGQRETQYF. The chain employs TRBV7-7 and TRBJ2-5; D tentatively fits TRBD1 or TRBD2 (5 bases each). Trimming took off 1 base at V and 5 bases at J, with 8 bases between the two ends. The germline CDR1 and CDR2 sequences are SSHAT and FNYEAQ (reference sequence). The CDR3 consists of 13 residues.

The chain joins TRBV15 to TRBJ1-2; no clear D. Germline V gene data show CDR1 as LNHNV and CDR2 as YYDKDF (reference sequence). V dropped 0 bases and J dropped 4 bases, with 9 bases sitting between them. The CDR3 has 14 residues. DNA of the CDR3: TGTGCCACCAGCAGAGAGGCCGACTTCTATGGCTACACCTTC. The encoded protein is CATSREADFYGYTF.

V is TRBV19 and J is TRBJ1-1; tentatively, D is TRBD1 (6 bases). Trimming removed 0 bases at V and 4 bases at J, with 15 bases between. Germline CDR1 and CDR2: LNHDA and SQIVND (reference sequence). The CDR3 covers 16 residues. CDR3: CASSIEGAGAVTEAFF. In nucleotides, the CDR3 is TGTGCCAGTAGTATAGAGGGTGCGGGGGCAGTCACTGAAGCTTTCTTT.